This is a list of T cell receptor beta chains from one sample in a study of OX40 agonist ivuxolimab in advanced cancers. Using immunoSEQ multiplex PCR, the repertoire was profiled, and TCRdb retains in-frame clones only, with some absent. The table lists tens of thousands of clones, around nine tenths of them singletons. The sequencing here drew on CD4+ or CD8+ T cells sorted from blood, taken in a trial of the OX40 agonist ivuxolimab. The receptor set was obtained from an adult with an advanced solid tumor such as melanoma, head and neck, liver or kidney cancer. Each CDR3 is given with its conserved first and last residue. The size of a clone is reported for some rows only, either as once, few or many, or as a class for expanded clones.

CDR3 length: 15
V gene: TRBV4-1
clone size: few
CDR3 protein: CASSLSTGRGEKLFF

CDR3 length: 14
V gene: TRBV29-1
clone size: few
CDR3 protein: CSVDTGGFPYEQYF

CDR3 length: 17
V gene: TRBV5-1
clone size: NA
CDR3 protein: CASSLAGGGVLFYEQYF

CDR3 length: 13
V gene: TRBV7-3
clone size: NA
CDR3 protein: CASSSSGTGELFF

CDR3 length: 14
V gene: TRBV19
clone size: NA
CDR3 protein: CASSRGRRNYGYTF

CDR3 length: 19
V gene: TRBV14
clone size: NA
CDR3 protein: CASSQEFWRAGLGTDTQYF

CDR3 length: 17
V gene: TRBV7-9
clone size: NA
CDR3 protein: CASSLTRDRGKNYGYTF

CDR3 length: 14
V gene: TRBV5-5
clone size: NA
CDR3 protein: CASSLEAGSYGYTF

CDR3 length: 13
V gene: TRBV27
clone size: NA
CDR3 protein: CASSLLHNTEAFF

CDR3 length: 14
V gene: TRBV4-2
clone size: few
CDR3 protein: CASSQDRSGRWQYF

CDR3 length: 14
V gene: TRBV27
clone size: NA
CDR3 protein: CASAVNRDDYGYTF

CDR3 length: 14
V gene: TRBV28
clone size: NA
CDR3 protein: CASSLPEANNEQFF

CDR3 length: 17
V gene: TRBV13
clone size: NA
CDR3 protein: CASSSTGFEGRGETQYF